Listed below are T cell receptor beta chains from one sample, sequenced in a study of T cell clones after liver transplantation. Generated by immunoSEQ multiplex PCR, the TCRdb table keeps only in-frame clones and is missing some. The sample shows 99,000 or so clones, around 83% of them seen only once. This specimen consisted of CD4+ T cells from blood, obtained before liver transplant. All receptors derive from a human donor who received a liver transplant. Both conserved end residues are part of each CDR3. D genes are given only for firm matches. Rows may omit the clone size; those that give it use once, few, many or a size class.

J gene | clone size | V gene | D gene | CDR3 DNA | CDR3 protein
TRBJ2-7 | - | TRBV28 | TRBD2 | TGTGCCAGCAGTAGACGACCGGGACTAGCGGGAGACGAGCAGTACTTC | CASSRRPGLAGDEQYF
TRBJ1-6 | - | TRBV27 | - | TGTGCCAGCAGGTACACGGCAAGAAATTCACCCCTCCACTTT | CASRYTARNSPLHF
TRBJ1-1 | - | TRBV19 | - | TGTGCCAGTAGTATCACCAGCATGAACACTGAAGCTTTCTTT | CASSITSMNTEAFF
TRBJ1-5 | - | TRBV7-9 | - | TGTGCCAGCAGCTTCAAGGGTGTAGATCAGCCCCAGCATTTT | CASSFKGVDQPQHF
TRBJ2-3 | - | TRBV5-1 | - | TGCGCCAGCGGGGGGCCGGGCACAGATACGCAGTATTTT | CASGGPGTDTQYF
TRBJ2-2 | once | TRBV9 | - | TGTGCCAGCAGCGTAGTACCGACCGGGGAGCTGTTTTTT | CASSVVPTGELFF
TRBJ1-1 | - | TRBV2 | TRBD1 | TGTGCCAGCAGTAGGGGGCTGGACACTGAAGCTTTCTTT | CASSRGLDTEAFF
TRBJ2-2 | - | TRBV6-6 | - | TGTGCCAGCAAGGGCCAGCCCAACACCGGGGAGCTGTTTTTT | CASKGQPNTGELFF
TRBJ1-1 | - | TRBV27 | TRBD1 | TGTGCCAGCAGTTTGGGACAGAGGAACACTGAAGCTTTCTTT | CASSLGQRNTEAFF
TRBJ2-3 | - | TRBV27 | TRBD1 | TGTGCCAGCAGTTCTCTGGGGACAGGGGGCATAGATACGCAGTATTTT | CASSSLGTGGIDTQYF
TRBJ2-2 | - | TRBV30 | TRBD2 | TGTGCCTGGAAGCGGACTAGCGGTAACACCGGGGAGCTGTTTTTT | CAWKRTSGNTGELFF
TRBJ2-7 | - | TRBV6-1 | TRBD1 | TGTGCCAGCAACCAGGGGGCCACCTACGAGCAGTACTTC | CASNQGATYEQYF
TRBJ2-7 | - | TRBV6-5 | - | TGTGCCAGCAGTTACTCGGACAGATCCTACGAGCAGTACTTC | CASSYSDRSYEQYF
TRBJ2-7 | - | TRBV28 | TRBD1 | TGTGCCAGCAGAAACCACAGGGGAACCTCCTACGAGCAGTACTTC | CASRNHRGTSYEQYF
TRBJ1-3 | - | TRBV28 | TRBD1 | TGTGCCAGCAGTCCGGCGACAGGGGCATCTGGAAACACCATATATTTT | CASSPATGASGNTIYF
TRBJ1-5 | - | TRBV19 | - | TGTGCCAGTATCCGAGGTGCCGGAGAGAATCAGCCCCAGCATTTT | CASIRGAGENQPQHF
TRBJ2-7 | - | TRBV18 | TRBD2 | TGTGCCAGCTCACGGAGCCAGCGGGATCCCTACGAGCAGTACTTC | CASSRSQRDPYEQYF
TRBJ2-7 | once | TRBV27 | - | TGTGCCAGCAGTCCGCTAGCGGAACCCAGGGGAGAGCAGTACTTC | CASSPLAEPRGEQYF
TRBJ2-7 | once | TRBV2 | TRBD1 | TGTGCCAGCAGTGGTTCAGGGACAGGGGTCTACGAGCAGTACTTC | CASSGSGTGVYEQYF
TRBJ2-2 | - | TRBV2 | TRBD2 | TGTGCCAGCAAATCGGGAGGCAACACCGGGGAGCTGTTTTTT | CASKSGGNTGELFF
TRBJ1-4 | - | TRBV9 | - | TGTGCCAGCAGCGGTGGGGACCGAGTTAATGAAAAACTGTTTTTT | CASSGGDRVNEKLFF
TRBJ1-1 | - | TRBV6-5 | - | TGTGCCAGCAGTTCGGAGGGTGGGGCCAACACTGAAGCTTTCTTT | CASSSEGGANTEAFF
TRBJ1-2 | - | TRBV15 | - | TGTGCCACCAGCAGACGAGGGGTTTATGGCTACACCTTC | CATSRRGVYGYTF
TRBJ1-2 | - | TRBV6-1 | - | TGTGCCAGCACCCACGAAGGTTATGGCTACACCTTC | CASTHEGYGYTF
TRBJ1-5 | - | TRBV7-8 | - | TGTGCCAGCAGCCATAAGAATCAGCCCCAGCATTTT | CASSHKNQPQHF
TRBJ1-4 | - | TRBV6-5 | - | TGTGCCAGCAGTTACATGGGGAAACTGTTTTTT | CASSYMGKLFF
TRBJ1-3 | - | TRBV28 | - | TGTGCCAGCACCAGGGGCGGGACTGGAAACACCATATATTTT | CASTRGGTGNTIYF
TRBJ1-6 | - | TRBV27 | - | TGTGCCAGCAGTTTGCGACAGTATAATTCACCCCTCCACTTT | CASSLRQYNSPLHF
TRBJ1-5 | - | TRBV7-4 | - | TGTGCCAGCAGCTTAGGTGCCGATCAGCCCCAGCATTTT | CASSLGADQPQHF
TRBJ2-1 | - | TRBV6-1 | TRBD2 | TGTGCCAGCAATGAAGGGACTAGTCGGGGCAATGAGCAGTTCTTC | CASNEGTSRGNEQFF
TRBJ2-7 | once | TRBV5-1 | - | TGCGCCAGCAGCCTGGGGACATCGACCGAGCAGTACTTC | CASSLGTSTEQYF
TRBJ1-1 | - | TRBV5-6 | - | TGTGCCAGCAGCTTGGATCCGGGACTGAACACTGAAGCTTTCTTT | CASSLDPGLNTEAFF
TRBJ2-3 | - | TRBV9 | - | TGTGCCAGCAGCGTAGTTCAGGGGTCCCCAGATACGCAGTATTTT | CASSVVQGSPDTQYF
TRBJ1-5 | - | TRBV5-1 | TRBD1 | TGCGCCAGCAGCTCGACAGGGGGCGATCAGCCCCAGCATTTT | CASSSTGGDQPQHF
TRBJ1-3 | once | TRBV7-2 | TRBD1 | TGTGCCAGCAGCCAGGGACAGGGGAGGGCTGGAAACACCATATATTTT | CASSQGQGRAGNTIYF
TRBJ2-2 | - | TRBV5-1 | - | TGCGCCAGCAGCAGTGGACAAACCGGCACCGGGGAGCTGTTTTTT | CASSSGQTGTGELFF
TRBJ1-1 | - | TRBV7-9 | - | TGTGCCAGCAGCCCCATCCTTGAAGCTTTCTTT | CASSPILEAFF
TRBJ1-4 | - | TRBV19 | - | TGTGCCAGTAGTTTCGGCAGGAATGAAAAACTGTTTTTT | CASSFGRNEKLFF
TRBJ1-1 | - | TRBV6-1 | - | TGTGCCAGCAGTGAACCAGGGGAGTCTTTCTTT | CASSEPGESFF
TRBJ2-2 | - | TRBV5-1 | - | TGCGCCAGCAGCTTGGACAGGGTTGAGTACACCGGGGAGCTGTTTTTT | CASSLDRVEYTGELFF
TRBJ2-7 | - | TRBV27 | TRBD1 | TGTGCCAGCAGTTTAGACAGGGGTCCCTACGAGCAGTACTTC | CASSLDRGPYEQYF
TRBJ2-7 | few | TRBV21-1 | - | TGTGCCAGCAGCAACCGGACAGGGGTTATGAGCGAGCAGTACTTC | CASSNRTGVMSEQYF
TRBJ2-1 | - | TRBV6-5 | - | TGTGCCACCGGGGACTCGTTGGGTGAGCAGTTCTTC | CATGDSLGEQFF
TRBJ2-1 | - | TRBV6-1 | - | TGTGCCAGCAGTACTTGGGATGAGCAGTTCTTC | CASSTWDEQFF
TRBJ2-7 | few | TRBV6-6 | TRBD1 | TGTGCCAGCAGTACCCTGAGACAGGGCCCCAGCCACGAGCAGTACTTC | CASSTLRQGPSHEQYF